This TCR beta chain is drawn from a study of pediatric ulcerative colitis. Regarding this clone: Its specificity is unknown.

Study-wide results and limits: Blood-rectal clonal overlap within each person was significantly higher in ulcerative colitis patients than controls.

The CDR3 extends over 12 amino acids. Germline V gene sequence: CDR1 SNHLY, CDR2 FYNNEI. The V and J ends lost 2 bases and 11 bases respectively, with 12 bases between them. Clones were sequenced by immunoSEQ multiplex PCR, and TCRdb holds only the in-frame ones, with some missing. The sample includes 30,000 or so clones, roughly four fifths of them seen just once. This clonotype was obtained from a boy between 10 and 17 years old with severe ulcerative colitis. The chain links TRBV2 to TRBJ1-2; TRBD1 might be the D (5 bases). Sequenced: blood. In DNA, the CDR3 is TGTGCCAGCAGTGAATCACCGGGACCGTACACCTTC. Protein: CASSESPGPYTF.